The entry that follows covers one T cell receptor beta chain sequence. Its antigen remains unknown. A single record per CDR3 protein comes from TCRdb applying MiXCR to the reads. The table records more than 300,000 distinct CDR3 sequences, about 34% of them present only once. The CDR3 runs to 16 residues. Per germline, CDR1 SGHVS and CDR2 FQNEAQ. With 1 base removed from V and 1 base from J, the gap between germline ends came to 11 bases. These data originate in a study of T cell repertoires in cytomegalovirus infection. Study summary: TCR beta signatures that were public indicated CMV infection and matching HLA type.

The clonotype comes from a human donor in good health (CMV status not recorded). Some clones in this sample may be carry-over from other donors' samples. This sequence joins TRBV7-8 and TRBJ1-5, with D maybe TRBD1 (5 bases). The sequenced sample was cultured PBMCs, obtained from culture after CMV antigen stimulation. This chain's CDR3 is CASSLGGVGSNQPQHF. The CDR3, as DNA: TGTGCCAGCAGCTTAGGGGGGGTTGGAAGCAATCAGCCCCAGCATTTT.